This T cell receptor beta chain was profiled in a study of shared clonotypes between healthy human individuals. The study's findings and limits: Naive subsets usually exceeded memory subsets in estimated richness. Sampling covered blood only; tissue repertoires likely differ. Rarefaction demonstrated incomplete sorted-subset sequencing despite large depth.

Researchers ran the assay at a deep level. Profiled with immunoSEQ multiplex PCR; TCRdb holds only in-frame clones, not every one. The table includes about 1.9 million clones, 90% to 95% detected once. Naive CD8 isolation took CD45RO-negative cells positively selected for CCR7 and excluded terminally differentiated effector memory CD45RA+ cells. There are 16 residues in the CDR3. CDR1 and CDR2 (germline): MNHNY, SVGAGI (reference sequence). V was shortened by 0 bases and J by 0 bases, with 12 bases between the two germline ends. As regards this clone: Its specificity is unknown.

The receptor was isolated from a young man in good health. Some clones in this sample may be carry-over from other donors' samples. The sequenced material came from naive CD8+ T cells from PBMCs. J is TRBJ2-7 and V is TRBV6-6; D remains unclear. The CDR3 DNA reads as TGTGCCAGCAGTTACTCCGCTGATCGCAGCTCCTACGAGCAGTACTTC. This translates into CASSYSADRSSYEQYF.